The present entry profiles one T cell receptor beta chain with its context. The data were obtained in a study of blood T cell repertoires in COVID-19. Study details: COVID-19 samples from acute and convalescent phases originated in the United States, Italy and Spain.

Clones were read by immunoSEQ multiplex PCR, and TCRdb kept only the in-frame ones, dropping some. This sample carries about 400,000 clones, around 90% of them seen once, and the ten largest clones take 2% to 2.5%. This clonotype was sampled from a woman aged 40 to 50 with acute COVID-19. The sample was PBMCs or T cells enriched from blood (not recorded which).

The CDR3 loop reads CAWSGQPLTNYGYTF. The CDR3 DNA follows: TGTGCCTGGAGTGGACAGCCGCTAACTAACTATGGCTACACCTTC. The gene calls are TRBV30 and TRBJ1-2; possible D gene TRBD1, 5 bases. From germline, CDR1 is GTSNPN and CDR2 SVGIG (reference sequence). Trimming left V 1 base short and J 0 bases short, with 12 bases between. The CDR3 runs 15 residues.